The 32 T cell receptor beta chains below were found in one sample sequenced in a study of T cell responses to AZD1222 COVID-19 vaccine. Profiled with immunoSEQ multiplex PCR; TCRdb holds only in-frame clones, not every one. The repertoire has fewer than 120,000 clones, less than 95% of them found once; the top ten carry roughly 7%. The source was peripheral blood, collected on day 0 of AZD1222 vaccination. Receptors originate from an adult in good health.

This rearrangement joins TRBV11-3 to TRBJ2-2; 16 nucleotides align to TRBD2. With V trimmed by 5 bases and J by 4 bases, 4 bases remained unmatched. CDR3 size: 17 residues. Per germline, CDR1 SGHNT and CDR2 YENEEA. CDR3: CASSPGLAGGRTGELFF. The CDR3 nucleotides read TGTGCCAGCAGCCCGGGACTAGCGGGGGGGCGCACCGGGGAGCTGTTTTTT.

CDR3 sequence: CASRKTTGTDTEAFF. CDR3 nucleotides: TGTGCCAGCAGGAAAACAACAGGGACGGACACTGAAGCTTTCTTT. This chain uses TRBV7-9 with TRBJ1-1, with a tentative D call TRBD1 (6 bases). The CDR3 runs 15 residues. CDR1 and CDR2 from the germline V gene are SEHNR and FQNEAQ (reference sequence). V lost 6 bases and J lost 3, with 17 bases in between.

CDR3 bases: TGTGCCAGCAGTGATACTACAGGGTACGAGCAGTACTTC. As protein: CASSDTTGYEQYF. This rearrangement joins TRBV28 to TRBJ2-7; maybe TRBD1 (6 bases). The CDR3 loop spans 13 amino acids. The germline V gene encodes CDR1 MDHEN and CDR2 SYDVKM. Between the trimmed V and J ends, which lost 5 bases and 4 bases, there was a span of 12 bases. Complete variable domain (other parts from reference TRBV28 and TRBJ2-7): DVKVTQSSRYLVKRTGEKVFLECVQDMDHENMFWYRQDPGLGLRLIYFSYDVKMKEKGDIPEGYSVSREKKERFSLILESASTNQTSMYLCASSDTTGYEQYFGPGTRLTVT.

The chain recombines TRBV7-9 with TRBJ1-2, with TRBD1 identical over 12 bases. The germline CDR1 and CDR2 sequences are SEHNR and FQNEAQ (reference sequence). V shed 2 bases, J shed 8 bases, and the junction held 9 bases outside the gene matches. This CDR3 has 16 residues. The CDR3 nucleotides read TGTGCCAGCAGCTTAATTTCCGGGACAGGGGGCCGCGGCTACACCTTC. Its protein is CASSLISGTGGRGYTF.

The V call is TRBV19, the J call TRBJ2-1, with a possible D match to TRBD1 (6 bases). V was trimmed by 5 bases and J by 10 bases, leaving 9 bases between them. This CDR3 region has 11 residues. In germline, CDR1 is LNHDA, CDR2 SQIVND (reference sequence). The CDR3 loop reads CASSLGTEQFF. CDR3 coding DNA: TGTGCCAGTAGTCTCGGGACAGAGCAGTTCTTC.

The chain carries TRBV28 and TRBJ2-7; 9 bases fit TRBD1. CDR1 is MDHEN, CDR2 SYDVKM, per germline. J lost 0 bases, V lost 5 bases, and 5 bases had no gene match. CDR3 length: 15 residues. The CDR3 sequence is CASSRRTGVSYEQYF. CDR3 sequence (DNA): TGTGCCAGCAGTCGCCGGACAGGGGTCTCCTACGAGCAGTACTTC.

The chain uses TRBV5-6 and TRBJ1-5; D may be TRBD1 (5 bases). V lost 2 bases to trimming and J lost 2 bases, with 8 bases between them. CDR1 SGHDT and CDR2 YYEEEE come from the germline V gene. The CDR3 totals 14 residues. CDR3 sequence: CASSLTGGNQPQHF. Here the CDR3 DNA reads TGTGCCAGCAGCTTAACAGGCGGCAATCAGCCCCAGCATTTT.

This clone was detected once. CDR3 loop: CASNRDTSYEQYF. CDR3 DNA: TGTGCCAGCAACCGGGACACCTCCTACGAGCAGTACTTC. This chain uses TRBV12-3 or TRBV12-4 with TRBJ2-7; possibly TRBD1 for D (6 bases). V was clipped by 7 bases and J by 0 bases, with 10 bases between them. The length of the CDR3 is 13 residues.

This sequence joins TRBV10-3 and TRBJ2-7, with 9 bases lining up with TRBD1. The CDR3 is made up of 15 amino acids. V shed 0 bases, J shed 3 bases, and the junction held 3 bases outside the gene matches. Germline assignment: CDR1 ENHRY and CDR2 SYGVKD. CDR3 nucleotide sequence: TGTGCCATCAGTGAGTCGACAGGGGGGAGCTACGAGCAGTACTTC. Translating gives CAISESTGGSYEQYF.

This chain uses TRBV28 with TRBJ2-1, with TRBD2 matching 8 bases. V lost 0 bases, J lost 5 bases, and 3 bases stayed unmatched. Germline values: CDR1 MDHEN, CDR2 SYDVKM. The CDR3 extends over 15 amino acids. The CDR3 nucleotides are TGTGCCAGCAGTTTATGGCGGGGGGATGACAATGAGCAGTTCTTC. This sequence encodes CASSLWRGDDNEQFF.

This clone was seen more than once but under ten times. This rearrangement joins TRBV6-5 to TRBJ2-7; TRBD2 aligns across 9 bases. J lost 4 bases, V lost 6 bases, and 7 bases had no gene match. The CDR3 sequence is 14 residues long. Germline V gene data show CDR1 as MNHEY and CDR2 as SVGAGI. The CDR3 reads CASRTGLAVYEQYF. CDR3 DNA: TGTGCCAGCAGAACGGGACTAGCTGTTTACGAGCAGTACTTC.

This sequence joins TRBV3-1 (or the pseudogene TRBV3-2) and TRBJ2-1, with D maybe TRBD1 (5 bases). Germline CDR1 LGHDT, CDR2 YNNKEL (reference sequence). The CDR3 runs 12 residues. Trimming stripped 8 bases from V and 2 bases from J, with 7 bases between. CDR3 sequence: CASGATYNEQFF. CDR3 DNA sequence: TGTGCCAGCGGGGCGACCTACAATGAGCAGTTCTTC.

The J gene is TRBJ2-7, the V gene TRBV6-4, with 9 bases lining up with TRBD1. Per the germline V gene, CDR1 is MRHNA and CDR2 is SNTAGT. This CDR3 is built from 15 residues. Unmatched junction bases numbered 6, after V lost 3 bases and J lost 3 bases. The CDR3: CASSDFRDRVYEQYF. The CDR3 coding sequence is TGTGCCAGCAGTGATTTCCGGGACAGGGTCTACGAGCAGTACTTC.

V usage is TRBV27 and J usage is TRBJ2-1, with 9 bases fitting TRBD2. From germline, CDR1 is MNHEY and CDR2 SMNVEV (reference sequence). The CDR3 totals 17 residues. Trimming took 4 bases from V and 5 from J; bases not matched to a gene: 12. The CDR3 coding sequence is TGTGCCAGCAGTTCGTCCGTTGGGCGGGGGGGCAACAATGAGCAGTTCTTC. Translated: CASSSSVGRGGNNEQFF.

With regard to this clone: The sample contains more than one DNA sequence encoding this CDR3. The chain couples TRBV11-2 to TRBJ2-1; D remains unclear. This CDR3 spans 13 amino acids. The V end was cut by 1 base, the J end by 3 bases, with 4 bases between. Per germline, CDR1 SGHAT and CDR2 FQNNGV. The CDR3 spells CASSLVGYNEQFF. DNA for the CDR3: TGTGCCAGCAGCTTAGTCGGCTACAATGAGCAGTTCTTC.

The chain couples TRBV11-2 to TRBJ2-1; 8 bases map to TRBD2. This CDR3 spans 15 amino acids. From germline, CDR1 is SGHAT and CDR2 FQNNGV. V lost 1 base to trimming and J lost 2 bases; unmatched junction nucleotides: 1. As DNA, the CDR3 is TGTGCCAGCAGCTTAGTCGGGGGGGCCTACAATGAGCAGTTCTTC. Translating it yields CASSLVGGAYNEQFF.

V usage is TRBV27 and J usage is TRBJ1-5; D remains ambiguous. V was trimmed by 4 bases and J by 1 base, leaving 8 bases between them. This CDR3 is 14 amino acids long. Germline loops: CDR1 MNHEY, CDR2 SMNVEV (reference sequence). The CDR3: CASSSQVSNQPQHF. The CDR3, as DNA: TGTGCCAGCAGTTCCCAGGTGAGCAATCAGCCCCAGCATTTT.

This chain links TRBV2 with TRBJ2-7; tentatively, D is TRBD2 (5 bases). V was clipped by 2 bases and J by 1 base, with 6 bases between them. CDR3 size: 13 residues. In germline, CDR1 is SNHLY, CDR2 FYNNEI. The CDR3 bases are TGTGCCAGCAGTGAATGGGAGTCCTACGAGCAGTACTTC. This gives the protein CASSEWESYEQYF.

The genes are TRBV6-5 and TRBJ1-2; possibly TRBD1 for D (5 bases). The germline gives CDR1 MNHEY, CDR2 SVGAGI. The length of the CDR3 is 13 residues. V lost 7 bases, J lost 4 bases, and 13 bases lay in between. The CDR3 reads CASKLTGLYGYTF. CDR3 nucleotides: TGTGCCAGCAAATTAACAGGCCTCTATGGCTACACCTTC.

This clone was seen once. The chain joins TRBV28 to TRBJ1-1; D gene ambiguous. The CDR3 covers 13 residues. The V end lost 3 bases, the J end lost 3 bases, and 8 bases lay between the germline ends. The germline V gene encodes CDR1 MDHEN and CDR2 SYDVKM. CDR3 nucleotide sequence: TGTGCCAGCAGTTTTCAGGTATACACTGAAGCTTTCTTT. Amino acids: CASSFQVYTEAFF.

The chain carries TRBV7-9 and TRBJ1-6; the D is unclear. The CDR3 loop spans 15 amino acids. The V end was cut by 8 bases, the J end by 0 bases, with 11 bases between. Germline CDR1 SEHNR, CDR2 FQNEAQ (reference sequence). The CDR3 DNA reads TGTGCCAGCTCATTGGAGAGCTCCTATAATTCACCCCTCCACTTT. Translated: CASSLESSYNSPLHF.

V and J are TRBV5-1 and TRBJ2-3, with a possible D match to TRBD1 (5 bases). The CDR3 extends over 12 amino acids. Germline values: CDR1 SGHRS, CDR2 YFSETQ. The V gene lost 5 bases and the J gene lost 4 bases, with 8 bases spanning the gap. CDR3 loop: CASRLGADTQYF. The CDR3 DNA follows: TGCGCCAGCAGGCTAGGGGCAGATACGCAGTATTTT. The full variable domain, with the rest looked up from reference TRBV5-1 and TRBJ2-3, is KAGVTQTPRYLIKTRGQQVTLSCSPISGHRSVSWYQQTPGQGLQFLFEYFSETQRNKGNFPGRFSGRQFSNSRSEMNVSTLELGDSALYLCASRLGADTQYFGPGTRLTVL.

V is TRBV23-1 and J is TRBJ1-6; maybe TRBD1 (6 bases). TRBV23-1 is sorted into the ORF group, with uncertain function. The CDR3 has 12 amino acids. V was trimmed by 7 bases and J by 9 bases, leaving 10 bases between them. CDR3 sequence: CASNRAGSPLHF. The CDR3 nucleotides read TGCGCCAGCAACAGGGCTGGTTCACCCCTCCACTTT.

A single count supports this clone. This chain connects TRBV30 to TRBJ2-1; 8 positions match TRBD2. CDR3 length equals 17 residues. J lost 0 bases, V lost 4 bases, and 11 bases had no gene match. The germline gives CDR1 GTSNPN, CDR2 SVGIG (reference sequence). This CDR3 is CAWTASGGPSSYNEQFF. The DNA for the CDR3 is TGTGCCTGGACGGCCAGCGGGGGACCGAGCTCCTACAATGAGCAGTTCTTC.

V gene TRBV5-3 combines with J gene TRBJ1-2; D is unclear. TRBV5-3 is flagged as an ORF with uncertain function. Between the trimmed V and J ends, which lost 4 bases and 6 bases, there was a span of 4 bases. This CDR3 is 10 amino acids long. As DNA, the CDR3 is TGTGCCAGAAGCGCGAATGGCTACACCTTC. Its protein product is CARSANGYTF.

This sequence joins TRBV29-1 and TRBJ1-2, with 8 bases identical to TRBD1. CDR3 length: 14 residues. J lost 7 bases, V lost 3 bases, and 10 bases had no gene match. CDR1 SQVTM and CDR2 ANQGSEA come from the germline V gene. The CDR3 region is CSVESRTGTSGYTF. The CDR3 bases are TGCAGCGTTGAGTCTAGGACAGGGACCTCTGGCTACACCTTC. Drawing the rest from reference TRBV29-1 and TRBJ1-2, the complete variable domain is SAVISQKPSRDICQRGTSLTIQCQVDSQVTMMFWYRQQPGQSLTLIATANQGSEATYESGFVIDKFPISRPNLTFSTLTVSNMSPEDSSIYLCSVESRTGTSGYTFGSGTRLTVV.

This rearrangement joins TRBV5-1 to TRBJ1-1, with TRBD1 matching over 7 bases. V dropped 0 bases and J dropped 3; count of bases not matched to a gene: 5. CDR3 length: 15 residues. Looked up from germline, CDR1 is SGHRS and CDR2 is YFSETQ. The CDR3 sequence is CASSLVGRGDTEAFF. The CDR3 region has the DNA TGCGCCAGCAGCTTGGTAGGCAGGGGGGACACTGAAGCTTTCTTT.

The V call is TRBV7-2, the J call TRBJ2-7; D is unresolved. In germline, CDR1 is SGHTA, CDR2 FQGNSA. The CDR3 spans 14 residues. Trimming shortened V by 5 bases and J by 5 bases, and 16 bases separated the two germline ends. DNA for the CDR3: TGTGCCAGCAGCCGTAACCAAGGGCCCAACGAGCAGTACTTC. This codes for CASSRNQGPNEQYF. Filled out from reference TRBV7-2 and TRBJ2-7, the complete variable domain reads GAGVSQSPSNKVTEKGKDVELRCDPISGHTALYWYRQSLGQGLEFLIYFQGNSAPDKSGLPSDRFSAERTGGSVSTLTIQRTQQEDSAVYLCASSRNQGPNEQYFGPGTRLTVT.

This chain connects TRBV5-4 to TRBJ2-1; 11 nucleotides match TRBD1. Unmatched junction bases numbered 3, after V lost 0 bases and J lost 7 bases. This CDR3 has 15 residues. The germline V gene encodes CDR1 SGHNT and CDR2 YYREEE (reference sequence). For the CDR3, the DNA is TGTGCCAGCAGCTTGGCGGACAGGGGGCGAAATGAGCAGTTCTTC. This codes for CASSLADRGRNEQFF.

The table lists this clone with a count of one. This chain links TRBV6-1 with TRBJ1-2; 9 bases are shared with TRBD1. Germline loops: CDR1 MNHNS, CDR2 SASEGT. V shed 1 base and J 8 bases; nucleotides not matched to a gene: 8. This CDR3 comprises 15 residues. CDR3 coding DNA: TGTGCCAGCAGTGAAGGCCGACAGGGGGATTGGGGCTACACCTTC. Its protein is CASSEGRQGDWGYTF.

V usage is TRBV5-6 and J usage is TRBJ2-1; unclear D gene. V was clipped by 5 bases and J by 2 bases, with 8 bases between them. The CDR3 runs 13 residues. CDR1 is SGHDT and CDR2 is YYEEEE in the germline V gene. The CDR3 coding sequence is TGTGCCAGCAGAGGGTGGCCCTACAATGAGCAGTTCTTC. Amino acid sequence: CASRGWPYNEQFF. The full variable domain, in which reference TRBV5-6 and TRBJ2-1 provide the parts outside the CDR3, is DAGVTQSPTHLIKTRGQQVTLRCSPKSGHDTVSWYQQALGQGPQFIFQYYEEEERQRGNFPDRFSGHQFPNYSSELNVNALLLGDSALYLCASRGWPYNEQFFGPGTRLTVL.

V gene TRBV7-8 combines with J gene TRBJ2-1; D unclear. CDR1 and CDR2 from the germline V gene are SGHVS and FQNEAQ. This CDR3 comprises 15 residues. The germline V and J ends were trimmed by 2 bases and 8 bases, with 16 bases remaining between them. As DNA, the CDR3 is TGTGCCAGCAGCTTAAATTCAGTGGGCCGCGATGAGCAGTTCTTC. Translation gives CASSLNSVGRDEQFF.